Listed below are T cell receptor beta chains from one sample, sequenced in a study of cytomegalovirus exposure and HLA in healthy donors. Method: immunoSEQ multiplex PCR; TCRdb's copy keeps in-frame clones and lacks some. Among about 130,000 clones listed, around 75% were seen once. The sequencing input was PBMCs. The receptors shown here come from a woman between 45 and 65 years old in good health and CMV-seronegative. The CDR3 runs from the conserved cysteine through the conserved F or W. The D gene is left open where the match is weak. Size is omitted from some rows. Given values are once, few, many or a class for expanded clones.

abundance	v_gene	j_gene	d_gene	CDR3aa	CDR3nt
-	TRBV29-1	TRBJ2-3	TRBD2	CSVDSGRAPDTQYF	TGCAGCGTTGACAGCGGGAGGGCCCCAGATACGCAGTATTTT
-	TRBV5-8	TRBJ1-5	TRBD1	CASSLKGTGTGFIQPQHF	TGTGCCAGCAGCTTGAAGGGGACCGGGACAGGGTTCATTCAGCCCCAGCATTTT
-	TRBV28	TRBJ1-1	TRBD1	CASSGPGGAEAFF	TGTGCCAGCAGTGGTCCAGGGGGCGCTGAAGCTTTCTTT
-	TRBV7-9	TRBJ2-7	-	CASSSGRAYEQYF	TGTGCCAGCAGCTCTGGCAGGGCCTACGAGCAGTACTTC
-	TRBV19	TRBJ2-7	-	CASIGGGPHEQYF	TGTGCCAGTATAGGGGGAGGGCCACACGAGCAGTACTTC
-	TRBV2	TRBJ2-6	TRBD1	CASSAQGAGANVLTF	TGTGCCAGCAGTGCCCAGGGGGCTGGGGCCAACGTCCTGACTTTC
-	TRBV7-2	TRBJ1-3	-	CASGEQGSGNTIYF	TGTGCCAGCGGGGAACAGGGCTCTGGAAACACCATATATTTT
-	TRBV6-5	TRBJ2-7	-	CASRPGAGEQYF	TGTGCCAGCAGACCGGGAGCAGGCGAGCAGTACTTC
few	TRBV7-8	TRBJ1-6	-	CASSLLATGNNSPLHF	TGTGCCAGCAGCCTACTCGCGACAGGCAATAATTCACCCCTCCACTTT
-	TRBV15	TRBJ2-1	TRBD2	CATSIAGGSNEQFF	TGTGCCACCAGCATAGCGGGAGGGTCCAATGAGCAGTTCTTC
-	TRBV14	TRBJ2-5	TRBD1	CASSTTGVGETQYF	TGTGCCAGCAGCACGACAGGGGTTGGTGAGACCCAGTACTTC
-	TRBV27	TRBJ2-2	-	CASSSAPGQNTGELFF	TGTGCCAGCAGTTCTGCTCCGGGACAGAACACCGGGGAGCTGTTTTTT